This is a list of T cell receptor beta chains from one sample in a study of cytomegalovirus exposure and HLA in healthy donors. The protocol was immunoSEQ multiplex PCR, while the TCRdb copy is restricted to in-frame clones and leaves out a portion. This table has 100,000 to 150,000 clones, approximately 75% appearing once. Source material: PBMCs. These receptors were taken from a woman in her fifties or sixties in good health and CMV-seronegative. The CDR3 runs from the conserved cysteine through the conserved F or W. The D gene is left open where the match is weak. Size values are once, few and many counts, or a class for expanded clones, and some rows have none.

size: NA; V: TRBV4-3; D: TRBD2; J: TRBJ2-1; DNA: TGCGCCAGCAGCCATGAGACTAGCGCCGATACGTTCTTC; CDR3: CASSHETSADTFF
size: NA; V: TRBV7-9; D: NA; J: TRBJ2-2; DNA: TGTTCCAGCAATAATTCGCCGGGACTGTCGAACACCGGGGAGCTGTTTTTT; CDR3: CSSNNSPGLSNTGELFF
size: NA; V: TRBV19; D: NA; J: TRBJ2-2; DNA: TGTGCCAGTAGTCCCGGCGGGAACACCGGGGAGCTGTTTTTT; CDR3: CASSPGGNTGELFF
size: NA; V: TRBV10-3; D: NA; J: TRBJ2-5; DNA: TGTGCCATCAGTGGAATCAGGGAGACCCAGTACTTC; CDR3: CAISGIRETQYF
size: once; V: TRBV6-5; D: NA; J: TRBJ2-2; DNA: TGTGCCAGCTACCGTGCAGGGAGGGGGGAGCTGTTTTTT; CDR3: CASYRAGRGELFF
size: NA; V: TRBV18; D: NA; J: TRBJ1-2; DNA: TGTGCCAGCTCACCATCGGGCAATGGGGCCACGGGGGATGGCTACACCTTC; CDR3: CASSPSGNGATGDGYTF
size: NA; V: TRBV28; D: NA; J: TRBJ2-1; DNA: TGTGCCAGCAGTGTTAGGAGTGAGCAGTTCTTC; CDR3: CASSVRSEQFF
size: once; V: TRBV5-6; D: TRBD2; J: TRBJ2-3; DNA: TGTGCCAGCAGCCAGGGACTAGTTGCAGCAAATACGCAGTATTTT; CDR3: CASSQGLVAANTQYF
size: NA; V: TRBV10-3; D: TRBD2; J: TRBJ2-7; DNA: TGTGCCATCAGTGGTGTTAGCGGGTCCCTAGGAGAGCAGTACTTC; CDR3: CAISGVSGSLGEQYF
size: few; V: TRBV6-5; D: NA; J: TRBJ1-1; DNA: TGTGCCAGCGCGATTAGGAGGAACACTGAAGCTTTCTTT; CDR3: CASAIRRNTEAFF
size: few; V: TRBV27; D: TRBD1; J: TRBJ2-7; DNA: TGTGCCAGCAGTGATACCCCTCAGGGACAGTTCTACGAGCAGTACTTC; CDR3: CASSDTPQGQFYEQYF
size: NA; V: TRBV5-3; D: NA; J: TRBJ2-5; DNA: TGTGCCAGCAACCTTGGATCGGGTGTCCATGGAACCCAGTACTTC; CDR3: CASNLGSGVHGTQYF
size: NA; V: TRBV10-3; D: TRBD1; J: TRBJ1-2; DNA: TGTGCCATCAGTGACAGGGGGTTTGGCTACACCTTC; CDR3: CAISDRGFGYTF
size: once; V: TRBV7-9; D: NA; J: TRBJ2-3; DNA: TGTGCCAGCAGCTTACAGCGGACCACAGATACGCAGTATTTT; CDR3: CASSLQRTTDTQYF
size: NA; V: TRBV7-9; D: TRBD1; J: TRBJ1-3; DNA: TGTGCCAGCAGCACGGGACAGTTCTCTGGAAACACCATATATTTT; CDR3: CASSTGQFSGNTIYF
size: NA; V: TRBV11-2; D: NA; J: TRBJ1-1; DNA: TGTGCCAGCAGCTTAGGGGGGCAAGAAGCTTTCTTT; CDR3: CASSLGGQEAFF
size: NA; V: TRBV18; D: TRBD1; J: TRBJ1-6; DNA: TGTGCCAGCTCACCCCAAAACAGGGGGACTAATTCACCCCTCCACTTT; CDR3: CASSPQNRGTNSPLHF
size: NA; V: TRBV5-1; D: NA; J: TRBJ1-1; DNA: TGCGCCAGCAGCTTTTTGTCGGGGGGCGGGACTGAAGCTTTCTTT; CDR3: CASSFLSGGGTEAFF
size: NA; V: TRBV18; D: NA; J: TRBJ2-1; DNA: TGTGCCAGCTCACTCCGACAGGCCGAATCCTCCTACAATGAGCAGTTCTTC; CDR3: CASSLRQAESSYNEQFF
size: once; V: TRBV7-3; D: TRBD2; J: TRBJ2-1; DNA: TGTGCCAGCAGCTATGCTAGCGGGGGATACAATGAGCAGTTCTTC; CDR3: CASSYASGGYNEQFF
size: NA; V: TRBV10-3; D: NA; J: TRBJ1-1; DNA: TGTGCCATCACCCCGACGCTCGGCGGTACTGAAGCTTTCTTT; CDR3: CAITPTLGGTEAFF
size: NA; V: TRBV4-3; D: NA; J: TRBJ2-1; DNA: TGCGCCAGCAGCCAAGATCTAGTTGACTCGAGGCGGGTAGGCTCCTACAATGAGCAGTTCTTC; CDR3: CASSQDLVDSRRVGSYNEQFF
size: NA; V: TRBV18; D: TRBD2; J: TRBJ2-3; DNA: TGTGCCAGCTCACAGCTTAGCGGGCAGGGAGATACGCAGTATTTT; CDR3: CASSQLSGQGDTQYF
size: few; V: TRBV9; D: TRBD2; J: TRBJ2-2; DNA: TGTGCCAGCAGCGTGGGGACTAGCGGGGCGACCGGGGAGCTGTTTTTT; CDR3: CASSVGTSGATGELFF
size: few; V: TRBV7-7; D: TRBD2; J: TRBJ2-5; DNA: TGTGCTAGCAGCTTACCTAAGGGCCTAGCGGGAGGGCAAGAGACCCAGTACTTC; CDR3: CASSLPKGLAGGQETQYF
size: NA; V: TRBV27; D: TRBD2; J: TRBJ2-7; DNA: TGTGCCAGCATCCAGAGGCTAGCGGGAGGGTTTTCCTACGAGCAGTACTTC; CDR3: CASIQRLAGGFSYEQYF
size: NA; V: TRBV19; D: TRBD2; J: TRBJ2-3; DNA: TGTGCCAGTAGTATATCGCCTAGCGGTTGGGATACGCAGTATTTT; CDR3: CASSISPSGWDTQYF
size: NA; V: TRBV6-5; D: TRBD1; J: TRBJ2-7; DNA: TGTGCCAGCAGTTCCTCGACAGGGGCGTACTTC; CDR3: CASSSSTGAYF
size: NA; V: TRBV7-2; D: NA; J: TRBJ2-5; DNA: TGTGCCAGCAGCTTAGAGGGGCAGTTACAAGAGACCCAGTACTTC; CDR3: CASSLEGQLQETQYF
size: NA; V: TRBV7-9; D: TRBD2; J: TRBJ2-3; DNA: TGTTCCAGCAGCTTAGCGGGGAGGGAACGCGCAGATACGCAGTATTTT; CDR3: CSSSLAGRERADTQYF
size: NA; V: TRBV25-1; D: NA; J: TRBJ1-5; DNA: TGTGCCAGCAGTGATACTCTTTCGGGCAATCAGCCCCAGCATTTT; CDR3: CASSDTLSGNQPQHF
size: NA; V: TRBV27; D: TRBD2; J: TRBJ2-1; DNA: TGTGCCAGCAGTTTAACAGCGGGAGGGTACAATGAGCAGTTCTTC; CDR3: CASSLTAGGYNEQFF
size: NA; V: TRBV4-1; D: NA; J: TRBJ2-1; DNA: TGCGCCAGCAGCCACCTGACTAGGACGAATGAGCAGTTCTTC; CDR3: CASSHLTRTNEQFF
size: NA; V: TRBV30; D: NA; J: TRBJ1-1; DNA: TGTGCCTGGAGCGTCCGGGGGGGCCTGGGGACTGAAGCTTTCTTT; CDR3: CAWSVRGGLGTEAFF
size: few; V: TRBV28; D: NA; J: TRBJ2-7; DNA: TGTGCCAGCAGCTGGGAGTGGGGTAGCTCCTACGAGCAGTACTTC; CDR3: CASSWEWGSSYEQYF
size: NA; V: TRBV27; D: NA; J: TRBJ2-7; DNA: TGTGCCAGCAGTTTCGGGGCAGGGGCCCCTCGCGAGCAGTACTTC; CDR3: CASSFGAGAPREQYF
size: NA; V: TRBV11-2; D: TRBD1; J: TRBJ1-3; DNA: TGTGCCAGCAGCCCAAATGGACAGGGAAAAAACACCATATATTTT; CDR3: CASSPNGQGKNTIYF
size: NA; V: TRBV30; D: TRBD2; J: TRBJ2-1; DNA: TGTGCCTGGAGTGAGCGGGAATCCTACAATGAGCAGTTCTTC; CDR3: CAWSERESYNEQFF
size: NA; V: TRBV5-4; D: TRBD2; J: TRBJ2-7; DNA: TGTGCCAGCAGCTTGGTCGGGGGGGTACGAGAGCAGTACTTC; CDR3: CASSLVGGVREQYF
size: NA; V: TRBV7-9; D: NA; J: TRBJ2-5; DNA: TGTGCCAGCAGCCCCCCCATTGACAGAGAAGAGACCCAGTACTTC; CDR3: CASSPPIDREETQYF
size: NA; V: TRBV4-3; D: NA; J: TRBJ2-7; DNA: TGCGCCAGCAGCCAAGGTTATGGGGGCGAATACGAGCAGTACTTC; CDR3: CASSQGYGGEYEQYF
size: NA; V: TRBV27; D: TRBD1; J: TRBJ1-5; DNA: TGTGCCAGCAGTTTACGACAGGGCAACAATCAGCCCCAGCATTTT; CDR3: CASSLRQGNNQPQHF
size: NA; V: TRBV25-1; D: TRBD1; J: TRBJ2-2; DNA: TGTGCCAGCACCCGACAGGGTGCGGCCGGGGAGCTGTTTTTT; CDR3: CASTRQGAAGELFF
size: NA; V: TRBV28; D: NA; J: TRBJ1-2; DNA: TGTGCCAGCATAGGTTTGGGCATTCTTAACTATGGCTACACCTTC; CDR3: CASIGLGILNYGYTF
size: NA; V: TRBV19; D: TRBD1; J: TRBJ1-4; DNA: TGTGCCAGTAGTAACAGGGGGCGCGAAAAACTGTTTTTT; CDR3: CASSNRGREKLFF
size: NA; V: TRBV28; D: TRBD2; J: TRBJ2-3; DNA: TGTGCCAGCAGTTTTGTCGGGACTAGATTTGTGGGTACGCAGTATTTT; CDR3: CASSFVGTRFVGTQYF